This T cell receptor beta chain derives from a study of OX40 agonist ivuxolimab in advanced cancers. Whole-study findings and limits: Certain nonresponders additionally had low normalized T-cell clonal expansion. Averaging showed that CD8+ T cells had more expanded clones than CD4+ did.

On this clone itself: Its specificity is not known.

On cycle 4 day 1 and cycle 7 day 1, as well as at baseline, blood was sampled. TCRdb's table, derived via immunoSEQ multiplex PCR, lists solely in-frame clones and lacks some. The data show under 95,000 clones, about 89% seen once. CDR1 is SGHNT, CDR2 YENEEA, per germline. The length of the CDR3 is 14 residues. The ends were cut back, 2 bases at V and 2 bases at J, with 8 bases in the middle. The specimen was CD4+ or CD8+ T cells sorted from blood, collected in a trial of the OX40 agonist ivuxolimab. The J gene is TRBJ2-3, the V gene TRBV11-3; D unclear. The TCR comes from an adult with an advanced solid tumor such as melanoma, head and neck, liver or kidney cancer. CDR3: CASSLYGNTDTQYF. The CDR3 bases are TGTGCCAGCAGCTTATATGGGAACACAGATACGCAGTATTTT.